A single sample is the source of the 25 T cell receptor beta chains below, sequenced in a study of early T cells in non-severe SARS-CoV-2 infection. Each CDR3 protein gets one entry after TCRdb re-called the 5' RACE reads with MiXCR. The repertoire holds about 33,000 distinct CDR3 sequences, about 5% seen once, with 14% in the top ten. The material sequenced was whole blood. All receptors come from an adult who was a healthcare worker with PCR-confirmed SARS-CoV-2 infection or an uninfected control (not recorded which).

By share of the sample, this clonotype is medium-sized (0.01 to 0.1%). This chain uses TRBV28 with TRBJ2-3; 7 positions match TRBD1. This CDR3 is 15 amino acids long. Germline lookup yields CDR1 MDHEN and CDR2 SYDVKM. The ends lost 2 bases at V and 2 bases at J; junction bases unmatched: 4. CDR3 amino acids: CASSLTGQYTDTQYF. DNA for the CDR3: TGTGCCAGCAGTTTAACGGGACAGTACACAGATACGCAGTATTTT.

This clonotype was detected ten times or more. The gene calls are TRBV29-1 and TRBJ1-1; 12 nucleotides line up with TRBD1. There are 15 residues in the CDR3. V trimming: 4 bases; J trimming: 10 bases; junction bases outside the gene matches: 13. Germline CDR1 is SQVTM and CDR2 is ANQGSEA. The CDR3 spells CSVVPGQGALAGAFF. CDR3 nucleotides: TGCAGCGTTGTCCCGGGACAGGGGGCGCTTGCGGGAGCTTTCTTT.

This clonotype was detected ten times or more. This rearrangement joins TRBV27 to TRBJ1-5; tentatively, D is TRBD1 (6 bases). The V gene lost 5 bases and the J gene lost 1 base, with 12 bases spanning the gap. Germline V CDR1 and CDR2: MNHEY, SMNVEV (reference sequence). The CDR3 spans 15 residues. CDR3 sequence reads: CASSPQGSSNQPQHF. DNA of the CDR3: TGTGCCAGCAGTCCACAGGGCTCCAGCAATCAGCCCCAGCATTTT.

The chain combines TRBV3-1 with TRBJ2-7; no clear D gene. CDR1 is LGHDT and CDR2 is YNNKEL in the germline V gene (reference sequence). The CDR3 spans 13 residues. Trimming shortened V by 0 bases and J by 6 bases, and 9 bases separated the two germline ends. CDR3 nucleotide sequence: TGTGCCAGCAGCCAAGACAGTTATCCCGAGCAGTACTTC. Translating it yields CASSQDSYPEQYF.

The rearrangement joins TRBV11-2 to TRBJ2-7, with D tentatively TRBD1 (6 bases). Germline V gene lookup returns CDR1 SGHAT and CDR2 FQNNGV. The CDR3 consists of 11 residues. V was clipped by 5 bases and J by 6 bases, with 8 bases between them. The chain's CDR3 is CASSPQGEQYF. CDR3 DNA: TGTGCCAGCAGCCCACAGGGCGAGCAGTACTTC.

The chain links TRBV28 to TRBJ1-2; TRBD1 is a possible D gene (6 bases). The V and J ends lost 5 bases and 5 bases respectively, with 12 bases between them. The CDR3 sequence is 13 residues long. Per the germline V gene, CDR1 is MDHEN and CDR2 is SYDVKM. The CDR3 coding sequence is TGTGCCAGCAGTACGGACAGTAGTTATGGCTACACCTTC. This encodes CASSTDSSYGYTF.

This clonotype was picked up many times. The rearrangement joins TRBV6-6 to TRBJ1-4; maybe TRBD1 (5 bases). With 3 bases removed from V and 0 bases from J, the gap between germline ends came to 20 bases. The germline V gene has CDR1 MNHNY and CDR2 SVGAGI (reference sequence). This CDR3 is 19 amino acids long. The chain's CDR3 is CASSYTQGTIIATNEKLFF. CDR3 nucleotides: TGTGCCAGCAGTTATACGCAGGGAACTATAATCGCAACTAATGAAAAACTGTTTTTT.

In its sample, this clonotype was seen a few times. The rearrangement links TRBV29-1 to TRBJ1-3; tentative D call: TRBD1 (5 bases). The CDR3 has 15 residues. Germline values: CDR1 SQVTM, CDR2 ANQGSEA. V lost 5 bases to trimming and J lost 0 bases, with 14 bases between them. The CDR3 DNA sequence: TGCAGCGTTCGTACAGGCCAGAGCTCTGGAAACACCATATATTTT. Encoded protein: CSVRTGQSSGNTIYF.

This clonotype appeared many times. CDR3 loop: CASGLSKGQPQHF. The DNA for the CDR3 is TGTGCTAGTGGTTTGTCCAAAGGGCAGCCCCAGCATTTT. The rearrangement uses TRBV12-5 and TRBJ1-5; D gene uncertain. CDR1 and CDR2 from the germline V gene are LGHNT and FRNRAP. V was cut by 2 bases and J by 7 bases, with 9 bases left in between. This CDR3 comprises 13 residues.

There are many counts of this clonotype. The chain links TRBV2 to TRBJ2-1; D may match TRBD1 or TRBD2 (5 bases each). V was cut by 8 bases and J by 10 bases, with 21 bases left in between. The CDR3 contains 14 residues. Germline V CDR1 and CDR2: SNHLY, FYNNEI. CDR3 bases: TGTGCCAGCTGGGATACGGGACCCAGAGGAGAGCAGTTCTTC. Translating gives CASWDTGPRGEQFF.

This clonotype was counted at least ten times. The chain recombines TRBV12-3 or TRBV12-4 with TRBJ1-2; D possibly corresponds to TRBD1 (5 bases). The CDR3 sequence is 12 residues long. The germline V and J ends were trimmed by 4 bases and 6 bases, with 9 bases remaining between them. The CDR3 coding sequence is TGTGCCAGCAGTTCCGGGACCCATGGCTACACCTTC. Protein sequence: CASSSGTHGYTF.

At least ten counts were recorded for this clonotype. The chain employs TRBV12-3 or TRBV12-4 and TRBJ1-6; D gene unclear. The ends were cut back, 6 bases at V and 6 bases at J, with 18 bases in the middle. CDR3 size: 16 residues. CDR3 sequence reads: CASSPGSALPNSPLHF. The CDR3 nucleotides read TGTGCCAGCAGCCCCGGAAGCGCCTTACCTAATTCACCCCTCCACTTT.

In this sample, this clonotype turned up a few times. The chain recombines TRBV6-1 with TRBJ2-6, with D hard to call. Trimming removed 4 bases from V and 2 bases from J, with 6 bases in between. The CDR3 sequence is 14 residues long. Germline assignment: CDR1 MNHNS and CDR2 SASEGT. CDR3 amino acids: CASSADTGANVLTF. The CDR3 DNA sequence: TGTGCCAGCAGTGCAGACACTGGGGCCAACGTCCTGACTTTC.

This clonotype was recorded many times. The chain links TRBV5-6 to TRBJ2-7, with a tentative D call TRBD1 (6 bases). Deletions cut 3 bases from V and 6 bases from J, with 13 bases between. The CDR3 spans 13 residues. Germline values: CDR1 SGHDT, CDR2 YYEEEE. CDR3 residues: CASSYREWSEQYF. The CDR3, as DNA: TGTGCCAGCAGCTACAGGGAGTGGTCCGAGCAGTACTTC.

This clonotype showed up many times. The chain employs TRBV6-6 and TRBJ2-7; D is perhaps TRBD1 (6 bases). V lost 10 bases and J lost 5, with 9 bases in between. This CDR3 comprises 10 residues. The germline V gene has CDR1 MNHNY and CDR2 SVGAGI (reference sequence). The CDR3 DNA sequence: TGTGCCACTGCAGGGGACGAGCAGTACTTC. Protein: CATAGDEQYF.

This clonotype was recorded at least ten times. The chain links TRBV18 to TRBJ2-1; the D is unclear. The V gene's germline CDR1 is KGHSH and CDR2 LQKENI. This CDR3 comprises 12 residues. Trimming took 3 bases from V and 5 from J, leaving 5 bases between them. This CDR3 reads CASSPLDNEQFF. The CDR3 DNA is TGTGCCAGCTCACCTTTGGACAATGAGCAGTTCTTC.

The chain uses TRBV5-1 and TRBJ1-2; D is undetermined. Deletions cut 1 base from V and 7 bases from J, with 14 bases between. The CDR3 runs to 14 residues. Germline V gene sequence: CDR1 SGHRS, CDR2 YFSETQ. CDR3 protein: CASSLPYSSLGYTF. Here the CDR3 DNA reads TGCGCCAGCAGCTTGCCCTACTCCTCTCTTGGCTACACCTTC.

This clonotype was seen ten or more times. The gene calls are TRBV20-1 and TRBJ2-7, with unresolved D. This CDR3 comprises 12 residues. In germline, CDR1 is DFQATT, CDR2 SNEGSKA (reference sequence). Trimming took 2 bases from V and 7 from J, leaving 12 bases between them. In nucleotides, the CDR3 is TGCAGTGCTAGACGGCAGGCCGAGGAGCAGTACTTC. Translated, it gives CSARRQAEEQYF.

CDR3 sequence reads: CASGRTPDLSRQFYNEQFF. The DNA of the CDR3 is TGTGCCAGCGGGAGGACGCCGGACCTTTCCCGACAGTTCTACAATGAGCAGTTCTTC. The genes are TRBV6-5 and TRBJ2-1, with a tentative D call TRBD2 (6 bases). The germline CDR1 and CDR2 sequences are MNHEY and SVGAGI. V lost 8 bases, J lost 3 bases, and 29 bases lay in between. The CDR3 sequence is 19 residues long.

In this sample, this clonotype turned up a few times. This rearrangement joins TRBV2 to TRBJ1-1; no clear D gene. V lost 8 bases and J lost 2, with 12 bases in between. In germline, CDR1 is SNHLY, CDR2 FYNNEI. The CDR3 consists of 13 residues. CDR3 nucleotides: TGTGCCAGCGGCGCTGATTATAACACTGAAGCTTTCTTT. Protein: CASGADYNTEAFF. Variable domain in full (rest from reference TRBV2 and TRBJ1-1): EPEVTQTPSHQVTQMGQEVILRCVPISNHLYFYWYRQILGQKVEFLVSFYNNEISEKSEIFDDQFSVERPDGSNFTLKIRSTKLEDSAMYFCASGADYNTEAFFGQGTRLTVV.

This clonotype was picked up a small number of times. This chain uses TRBV12-3 or TRBV12-4 with TRBJ1-6; weak D call: TRBD1 (5 bases). There are 14 residues in the CDR3. V lost 8 bases, J lost 2 bases, and 10 bases lay in between. The DNA of the CDR3 is TGTGCCAGCTGGGGGGGTCCCTATAATTCACCCCTCCACTTT. Translating it yields CASWGGPYNSPLHF.

This clonotype was seen only a few times. V is TRBV6-6 and J is TRBJ2-6; D not certain. CDR3 length: 13 amino acids. CDR1 MNHNY and CDR2 SVGAGI come from the germline V gene (reference sequence). Trimming took off 5 bases at V and 2 bases at J, with 4 bases between the two ends. CDR3 bases: TGTGCCAGCAGTAGCGCTGGGGCCAACGTCCTGACTTTC. It encodes CASSSAGANVLTF.

This clonotype has more than one count but fewer than ten. The V gene is TRBV12-3 or TRBV12-4, the J gene TRBJ2-2; D uncertain. V lost 3 bases, J lost 0 bases, and 5 bases lay in between. The length of the CDR3 is 14 residues. CDR3 in amino acids: CASSLLSNTGELFF. CDR3 nucleotide sequence: TGTGCCAGCAGTTTGTTATCGAACACCGGGGAGCTGTTTTTT.

This clonotype was seen at least ten times. The chain couples TRBV10-3 to TRBJ2-3, with a possible D match to TRBD1 (7 bases). Germline V gene lookup returns CDR1 ENHRY and CDR2 SYGVKD. V was pared by 3 bases and J by 1 base, with 11 bases between. The CDR3 runs 15 residues. The CDR3 sequence is CAISDRGARTDTQYF. The DNA of the CDR3 is TGTGCCATCAGTGACAGGGGGGCCCGCACAGATACGCAGTATTTT.

The table lists this clonotype with a few counts. CDR3 in DNA: TGTGCCAGCTCACCATTCCAGGGAGAATCGGTGAACACTGAAGCTTTCTTT. Residues: CASSPFQGESVNTEAFF. The chain has TRBV18 and TRBJ1-1; weak D call: TRBD1 (5 bases). This CDR3 contains 17 residues. Germline assignment: CDR1 KGHSH and CDR2 LQKENI. V was shortened by 2 bases and J by 0 bases, with 16 bases between the two germline ends.